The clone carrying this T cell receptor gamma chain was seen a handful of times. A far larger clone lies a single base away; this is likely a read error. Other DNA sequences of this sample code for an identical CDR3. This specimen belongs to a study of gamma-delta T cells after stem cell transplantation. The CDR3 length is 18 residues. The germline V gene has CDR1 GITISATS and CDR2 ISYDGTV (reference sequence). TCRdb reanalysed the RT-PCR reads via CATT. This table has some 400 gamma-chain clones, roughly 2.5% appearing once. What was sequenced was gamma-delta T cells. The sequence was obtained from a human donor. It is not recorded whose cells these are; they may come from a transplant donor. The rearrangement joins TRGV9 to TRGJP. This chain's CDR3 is CALWEVLEGVRGKKIKVF. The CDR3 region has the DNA TGTGCCTTATGGGAGGTGTTGGAGGGCGTACGGGGCAAAAAAATCAAGGTATTT.